This section outlines one T cell receptor (beta chain) sequence together with its context. This clone was counted between two and nine times. This receptor's antigen is unknown. No qualities accompany the bases; no much larger clone lies one base away. The sample comes from a study of beta chain features in type 1 diabetes (dated by TCRdb to about 2018). Regarding the complete study: Patients and healthy donors did not differ in mean age, gender distribution, total cell number or subset yield. A total of under 140,000,000 sorted cells were examined across all samples, and the number of cells per subset was strongly correlated with RNA yield. The study compared TCRB repertoires of sorted circulating CD4+ T cell subsets between recently diagnosed type 1 diabetes patients and matched healthy donors. Regulatory and stem cell-like memory subsets were obtained from only 8 patients and roughly eight healthy donors, while naive and central memory subsets were obtained from all 30 or so donors.

General conclusions and limits of the study: Because small numbers of individuals were included in the HLA sub-analyses, any influence of HLA type on TCRB rearrangement was left unresolved. PCR might favor shorter templates, but patient and control samples were amplified and corrected together, so any skew would affect both groups equally. At VDJ recombination sites, type 1 diabetes patients had fewer insertions and more deleted nucleotides, which implies abnormalities in thymic rearrangement. The naive, central memory and regulatory TCRB repertoires appeared to resemble one another more closely among patients than among healthy donors. Type 1 diabetes patients showed a moderate but significant shortening of TCRB CDR3 length in all four CD4+ subsets. Because cDNA was sequenced instead of genomic DNA, highly expressing activated cells could be over-represented, though the groups showed no difference in activation or CD3 levels.

From each donor, a single peripheral blood sample of 100 to 150 mL on average was drawn into heparinised tubes. Using a panel that included CD45RO, CCR7, CD25, CD127, CD95 and CD27, naive, central memory, regulatory and stem cell-like memory CD4+ T cells were sorted on a BD FACSAria II. A purity above 98% was achieved for all sorted populations. PBMCs were isolated right away by Lymphoprep density gradient centrifugation and were stained directly, without culture. Samples were stained and sorted in pairs, with one healthy donor and one patient per experiment, so that batch effects were minimized. The entire isolated RNA was reverse transcribed using the High Capacity cDNA Reverse Transcription Kit, and thus expressed TCRB transcripts were sequenced. Deep immunoSEQ sequencing was performed on naive, central memory and regulatory T cell samples, with an average of around 3.5 million total reads per sample. Sorted cells were lysed in RLT buffer and RNA was extracted with DNase-treated RNeasy Micro or Mini kits, depending on cell number. Each cell subset was processed on its own to prevent cross-contamination, while patient and healthy donor samples were processed together. TCRB sequences were amplified from cDNA with the immunoSEQ multiplex PCR, producing 87-bp fragments spanning the CDR3 region. Amplicons were sequenced on the Illumina HiSeq platform. On the authors' methods: Synthetic template baselines were used to correct PCR bias computationally, reads within Hamming distance 2 were collapsed together, and singletons that could not be merged were discarded. Reads were aligned to IMGT to assign V, D and J genes, CDR3 length, and insertions or deletions at six rearrangement sites. Clonotype counts were normalized to sorted cell number within each subset before computing true diversity and Gini coefficients with the tcR R package. Repertoire sharing was quantified using the overlap coefficient calculated on TCRB nucleotide sequences. Out-of-frame TCRB sequences from naive cells were analyzed to stand in for the pre-selection repertoire. The clones in this table, taken by TCRdb from immuneACCESS, are in-frame only. Not every clone is retained; where verified, under half of the shortfall comes from an unresolved V gene, and the cause of the rest is unknown. V, J and clone size are taken as reported in that table, and D and trimming were inferred from the DNA itself. The sample table records around 250,000 clones; about 14% of these occur just once. The ten largest clones capture roughly 0.019% of the sample.

From the cysteine up to the phenylalanine, the CDR3 has a length of 13 residues. The sequence is cut down to CDR3 DNA, 39 bases in frame from base 1. Between the V and J ends, shortened by 7 bases and 2 bases respectively, the junction contains 10 bases. CDR1 and CDR2 were assigned from the germline V gene as SGHRS and YFSETQ. The TCR was taken from a man aged 25 to 40 with type 1 diabetes. Recombination linked TRBV5-1 to TRBJ2-1; the D segment cannot be called with confidence. The sequenced sample was naive CD4+ T cells from blood. This specimen's cell subset or site label, interpreted: true naive CD4+ T cells. CDR3 loop: CASGASAYNEQFF. The DNA sequence reads TGCGCCAGCGGAGCTTCGGCCTACAATGAGCAGTTCTTC. With all but the CDR3 taken from the reference TRBV5-1 and TRBJ2-1 genes, the full variable domain is: KAGVTQTPRYLIKTRGQQVTLSCSPISGHRSVSWYQQTPGQGLQFLFEYFSETQRNKGNFPGRFSGRQFSNSRSEMNVSTLELGDSALYLCASGASAYNEQFFGPGTRLTVL.